This TCR beta chain was observed in a study of blood T cell repertoires in COVID-19. Study information: Two consecutive negative NP/OP PCR tests, clearance, or resolved symptoms defined Cohort 3 recovery. T cells, B-cell-depleted T cells, or PBMCs supplied cDNA or gDNA.

Per the authors' pipeline: Researchers report that nucleated cell counts were estimated from reference gene primer amplification. The data were produced by immunoSEQ multiplex PCR, yet TCRdb's version contains in-frame clones alone and is incomplete. From that table come the V and J calls and clone size; the DNA was used to work out D and trimming. The data show approximately 170,000 clones, around 79% seen once. The CDR3 has 13 amino acids. V was trimmed by 0 bases and J by 5 bases, leaving 7 bases between them. Germline V gene lookup returns CDR1 LGHDT and CDR2 YNNKEL (reference sequence). Residents of about 25 US areas, aged roughly 18 to 90 years, made up the participants.

The gene calls are TRBV3-1 (or the pseudogene TRBV3-2) and TRBJ1-1, with a tentative D call TRBD1 (5 bases). The sequencing sample was made of PBMCs or T cells enriched from blood (not recorded which). The source is a woman aged 65 to 85 in a cohort exposed to, infected with or recovered from COVID-19 (not recorded which). DNA for the CDR3: TGTGCCAGCAGCCAAGAGGGGGGTACTGAAGCTTTCTTT. This encodes CASSQEGGTEAFF.